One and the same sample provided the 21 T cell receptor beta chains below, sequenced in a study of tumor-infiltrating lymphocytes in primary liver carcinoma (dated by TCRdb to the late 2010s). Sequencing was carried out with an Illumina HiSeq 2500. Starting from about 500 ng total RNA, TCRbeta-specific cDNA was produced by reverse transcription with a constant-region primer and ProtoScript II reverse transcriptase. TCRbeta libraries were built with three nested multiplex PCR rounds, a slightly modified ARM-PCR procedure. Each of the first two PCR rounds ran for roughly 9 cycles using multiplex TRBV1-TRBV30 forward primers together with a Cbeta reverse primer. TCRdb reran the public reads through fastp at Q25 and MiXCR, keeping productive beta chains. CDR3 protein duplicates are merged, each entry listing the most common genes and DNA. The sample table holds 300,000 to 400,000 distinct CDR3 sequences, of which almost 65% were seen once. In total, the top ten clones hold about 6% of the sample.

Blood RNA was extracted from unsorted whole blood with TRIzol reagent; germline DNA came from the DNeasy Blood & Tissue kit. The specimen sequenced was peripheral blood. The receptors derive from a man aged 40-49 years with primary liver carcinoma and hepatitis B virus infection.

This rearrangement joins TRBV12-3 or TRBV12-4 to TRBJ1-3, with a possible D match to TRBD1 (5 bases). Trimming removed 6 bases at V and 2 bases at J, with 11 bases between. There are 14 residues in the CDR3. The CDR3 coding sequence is TGTGCCAGCAGCCCGGACATCACTGGAAACACCATATATTTT. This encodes CASSPDITGNTIYF.

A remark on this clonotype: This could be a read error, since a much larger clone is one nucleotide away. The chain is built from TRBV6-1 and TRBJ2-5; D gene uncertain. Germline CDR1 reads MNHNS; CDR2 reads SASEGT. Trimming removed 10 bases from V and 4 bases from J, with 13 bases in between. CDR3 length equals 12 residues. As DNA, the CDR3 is TGTGCCACCATCCGGCTGGTAGAGACCCAGTACTTC. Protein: CATIRLVETQYF.

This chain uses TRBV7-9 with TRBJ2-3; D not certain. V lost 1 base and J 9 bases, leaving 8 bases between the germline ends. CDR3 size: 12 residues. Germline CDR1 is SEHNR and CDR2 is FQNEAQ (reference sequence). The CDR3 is CASSLGPNTQYF. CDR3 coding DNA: TGTGCCAGCAGCTTAGGTCCGAACACGCAGTATTTT.

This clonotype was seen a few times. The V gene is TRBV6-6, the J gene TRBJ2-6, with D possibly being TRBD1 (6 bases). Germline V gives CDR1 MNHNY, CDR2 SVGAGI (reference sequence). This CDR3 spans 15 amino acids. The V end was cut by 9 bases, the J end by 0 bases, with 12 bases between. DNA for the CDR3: TGTGCCAGTCAGGACAGCAGCTCTGGGGCCAACGTCCTGACTTTC. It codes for CASQDSSSGANVLTF.

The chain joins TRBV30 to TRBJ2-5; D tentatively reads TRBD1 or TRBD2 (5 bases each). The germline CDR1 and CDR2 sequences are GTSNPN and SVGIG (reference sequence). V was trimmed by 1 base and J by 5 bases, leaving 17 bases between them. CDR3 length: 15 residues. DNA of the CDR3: TGTGCCTGGAGTGGGGCAGACAGCGCGGGCGAGACCCAGTACTTC. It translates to CAWSGADSAGETQYF. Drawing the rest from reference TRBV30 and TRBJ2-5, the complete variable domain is SQTIHQWPATLVQPVGSPLSLECTVEGTSNPNLYWYRQAAGRGLQLLFYSVGIGQISSEVPQNLSASRPQDRQFILSSKKLLLSDSGFYLCAWSGADSAGETQYFGPGTRLLVL.

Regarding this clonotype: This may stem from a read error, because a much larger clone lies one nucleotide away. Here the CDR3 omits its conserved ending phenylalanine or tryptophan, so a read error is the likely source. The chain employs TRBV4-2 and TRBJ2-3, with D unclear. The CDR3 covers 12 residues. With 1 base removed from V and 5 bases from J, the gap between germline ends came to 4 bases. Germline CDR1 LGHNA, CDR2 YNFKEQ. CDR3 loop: CASSQVGDTQYL. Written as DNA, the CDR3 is TGTGCCAGCAGCCAAGTGGGAGATACGCAGTATTTA.

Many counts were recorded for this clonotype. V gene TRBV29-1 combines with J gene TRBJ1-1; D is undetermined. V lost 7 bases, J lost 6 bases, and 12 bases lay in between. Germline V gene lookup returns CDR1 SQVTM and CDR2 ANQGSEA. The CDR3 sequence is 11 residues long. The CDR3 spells CSATRGPEAFF. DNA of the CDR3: TGCAGCGCTACTCGGGGTCCTGAAGCTTTCTTT.

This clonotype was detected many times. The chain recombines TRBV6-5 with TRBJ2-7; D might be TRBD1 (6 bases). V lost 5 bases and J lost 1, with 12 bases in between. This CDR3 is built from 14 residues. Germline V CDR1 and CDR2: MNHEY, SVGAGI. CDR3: CASSPNRDSYEQYF. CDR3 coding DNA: TGTGCCAGCAGTCCGAACAGGGATTCCTACGAGCAGTACTTC.

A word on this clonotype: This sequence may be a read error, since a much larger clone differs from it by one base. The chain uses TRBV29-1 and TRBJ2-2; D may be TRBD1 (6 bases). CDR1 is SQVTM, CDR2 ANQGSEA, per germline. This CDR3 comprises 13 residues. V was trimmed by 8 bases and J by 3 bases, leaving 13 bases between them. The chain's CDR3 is CSSGNRDTGELFF. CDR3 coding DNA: TGCAGCTCCGGAAACAGGGACACCGGGGAGCTGTTTTTT.

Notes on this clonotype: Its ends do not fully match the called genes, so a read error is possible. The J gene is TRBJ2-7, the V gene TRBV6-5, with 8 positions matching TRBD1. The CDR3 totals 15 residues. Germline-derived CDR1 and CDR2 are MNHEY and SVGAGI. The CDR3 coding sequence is TGTGCCAGGAGTTACGGCACAGGGGGTTACTACGAGCCGTACTTC. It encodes CARSYGTGGYYEPYF.

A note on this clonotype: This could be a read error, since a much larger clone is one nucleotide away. CDR3 sequence (DNA): TGCGCCAGCAGCCAAGCGCCCCTGAGAGGGGACCGGTATGGCTACACCTTC. Translated, it gives CASSQAPLRGDRYGYTF. The chain employs TRBV4-1 and TRBJ1-2; weak D call: TRBD1 (5 bases). The germline V gene has CDR1 MGHRA and CDR2 YSYEKL. V lost 1 base, J lost 5 bases, and 20 bases lay in between. The CDR3 loop spans 17 amino acids.

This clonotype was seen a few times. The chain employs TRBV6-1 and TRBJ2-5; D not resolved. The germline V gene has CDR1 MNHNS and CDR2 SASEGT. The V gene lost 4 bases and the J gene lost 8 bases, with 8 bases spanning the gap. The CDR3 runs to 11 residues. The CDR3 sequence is CASSGSVTQYF. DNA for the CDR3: TGTGCCAGCAGTGGGAGCGTCACCCAGTACTTC.

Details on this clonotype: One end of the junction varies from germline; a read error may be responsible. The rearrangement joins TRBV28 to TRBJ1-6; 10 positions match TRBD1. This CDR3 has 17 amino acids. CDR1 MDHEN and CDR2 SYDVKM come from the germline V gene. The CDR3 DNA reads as TGTGCCAGCAGTTCGCGACAGGGGGCCTCCTATAATTCACCCCTCCACTTC. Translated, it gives CASSSRQGASYNSPLHF.

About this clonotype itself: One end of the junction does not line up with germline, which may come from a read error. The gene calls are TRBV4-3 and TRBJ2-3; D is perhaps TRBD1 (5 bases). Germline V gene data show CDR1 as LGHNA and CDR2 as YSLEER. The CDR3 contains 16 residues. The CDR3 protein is CASSQEPQGVPDTQYF. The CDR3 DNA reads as TGCGCTAGCAGCCAAGAACCTCAGGGCGTCCCAGATACGCAGTATTTT.

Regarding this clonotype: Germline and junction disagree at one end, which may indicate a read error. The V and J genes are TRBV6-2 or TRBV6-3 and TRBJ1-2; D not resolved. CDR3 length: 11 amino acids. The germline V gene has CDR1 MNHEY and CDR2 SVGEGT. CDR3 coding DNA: TGTGCCAGCAGTTACGTGGAGAGCTACGCCTTC. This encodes CASSYVESYAF.

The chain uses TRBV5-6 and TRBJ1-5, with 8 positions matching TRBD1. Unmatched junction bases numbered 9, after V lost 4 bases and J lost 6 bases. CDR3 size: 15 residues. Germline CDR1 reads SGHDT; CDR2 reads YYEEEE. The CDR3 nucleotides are TGTGCCAGCAGCCTAGGGCAGGGGGCTCGTCAGCCCCAGCATTTT. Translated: CASSLGQGARQPQHF.

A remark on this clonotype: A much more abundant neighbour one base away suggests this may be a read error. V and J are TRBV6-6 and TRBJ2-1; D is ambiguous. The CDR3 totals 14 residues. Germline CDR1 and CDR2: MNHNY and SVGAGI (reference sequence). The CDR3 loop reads CANSYTSLRGEQFF. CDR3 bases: TGTGCCAACAGTTACACGAGCCTCAGAGGCGAGCAGTTCTTC.

The CDR3 bases are TGTGCCAGCAGCCGAGGGACTAGCGGCAACACAGATACGCAGTATTTT. Translation: CASSRGTSGNTDTQYF. This chain connects TRBV7-9 to TRBJ2-3; TRBD2 matches 11 bases. This CDR3 region has 16 residues. Unmatched junction bases numbered 6, after V lost 5 bases and J lost 2 bases. Germline values: CDR1 SEHNR, CDR2 FQNEAQ (reference sequence).

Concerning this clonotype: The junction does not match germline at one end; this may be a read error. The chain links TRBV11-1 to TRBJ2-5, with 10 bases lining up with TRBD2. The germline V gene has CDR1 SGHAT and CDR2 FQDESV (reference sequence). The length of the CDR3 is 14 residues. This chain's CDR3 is CASSVAGGGEIQYF. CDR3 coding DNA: TGTGCCAGCAGCGTAGCGGGAGGAGGAGAGATTCAGTACTTC.

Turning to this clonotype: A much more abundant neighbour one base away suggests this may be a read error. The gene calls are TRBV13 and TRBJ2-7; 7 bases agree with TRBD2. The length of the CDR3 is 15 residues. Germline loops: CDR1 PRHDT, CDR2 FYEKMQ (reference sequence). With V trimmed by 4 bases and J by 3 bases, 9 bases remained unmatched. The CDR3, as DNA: TGTGCCAGCAGCTATAAGGAGGGACTAAACTACGAGCAGTACTTC. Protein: CASSYKEGLNYEQYF.

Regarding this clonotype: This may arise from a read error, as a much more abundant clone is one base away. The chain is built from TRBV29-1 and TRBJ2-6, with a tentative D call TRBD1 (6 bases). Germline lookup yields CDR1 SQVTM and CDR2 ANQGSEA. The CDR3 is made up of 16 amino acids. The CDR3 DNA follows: TGCAGCGTTGTAAACAGGGACCCCTCTGGGGCCAACGTCGTGACTTTC. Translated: CSVVNRDPSGANVVTF.